The clone carrying this T cell receptor (beta chain) appeared once. Profiling relied on immunoSEQ multiplex PCR, and the TCRdb table lists in-frame clones only, not all of them. The data hold 40,000 to 50,000 clones, with about 90% observed a single time. There are 14 residues in the CDR3. Germline loops: CDR1 LNHDA, CDR2 SQIVND (reference sequence). The data were taken from a study of T cell changes during pregnancy in multiple sclerosis. The sequence was obtained from a female donor with multiple sclerosis, enrolled in a pregnancy study. The chain carries TRBV19 and TRBJ2-5; D may be TRBD1 (5 bases). The better agreement between TRBJ2-7 and the DNA end casts doubt on the J call. Material: CD8+ T cells from peripheral blood mononuclear cells, obtained in the first trimester of pregnancy. CDR3 sequence (DNA): TGTGCCAGTAGTATAGGTCAGGGAACCTACGAGCAGTACTTC. Amino acids: CASSIGQGTYEQYF.